This T cell receptor (beta chain) appears in the sequencing data of a study of T cells in Graves' hyperthyroidism and ophthalmopathy. Study details: Once the initial diagnosis was made, peripheral blood was obtained before any treatment.

The PBMCs were sourced from fresh peripheral blood (approximately 10 ml). RNA transcripts yielded amplified TCR beta CDR3 regions. A set of HTBI primers served as the primers for a first-round RT-PCR of the TCR CDR3. TCRdb itself ran the multiplex PCR reads through MiXCR, one entry per CDR3 protein. The data contain approximately 620,000 distinct CDR3 sequences, about 14% of them singletons. CDR1 SGHDT and CDR2 YYEEEE come from the germline V gene. CDR3 size: 15 residues. V lost 4 bases, J lost 0 bases, and 10 bases lay in between. The chain uses TRBV5-6 and TRBJ2-2; a possible D gene is TRBD1 (5 bases). Sequences were obtained from blood. This clonotype was sampled from a woman in her 30s with Graves' hyperthyroidism that later progressed to Graves' ophthalmopathy. In nucleotides, the CDR3 is TGTGCCAGCAGCACTCGACAGTCGAACACCGGGGAGCTGTTTTTT. As protein: CASSTRQSNTGELFF.